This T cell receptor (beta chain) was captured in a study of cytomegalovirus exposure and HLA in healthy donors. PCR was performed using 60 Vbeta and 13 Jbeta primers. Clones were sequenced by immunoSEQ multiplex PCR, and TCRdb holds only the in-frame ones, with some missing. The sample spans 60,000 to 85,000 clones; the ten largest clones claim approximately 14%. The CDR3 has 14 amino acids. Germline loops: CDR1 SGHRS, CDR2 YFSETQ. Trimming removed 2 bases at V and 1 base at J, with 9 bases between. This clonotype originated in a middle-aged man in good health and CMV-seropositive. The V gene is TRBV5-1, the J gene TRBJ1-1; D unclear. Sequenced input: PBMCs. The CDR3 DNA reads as TGCGCCAGCAGCTTCCAAGAGGGGAACACTGAAGCTTTCTTT. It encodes CASSFQEGNTEAFF.